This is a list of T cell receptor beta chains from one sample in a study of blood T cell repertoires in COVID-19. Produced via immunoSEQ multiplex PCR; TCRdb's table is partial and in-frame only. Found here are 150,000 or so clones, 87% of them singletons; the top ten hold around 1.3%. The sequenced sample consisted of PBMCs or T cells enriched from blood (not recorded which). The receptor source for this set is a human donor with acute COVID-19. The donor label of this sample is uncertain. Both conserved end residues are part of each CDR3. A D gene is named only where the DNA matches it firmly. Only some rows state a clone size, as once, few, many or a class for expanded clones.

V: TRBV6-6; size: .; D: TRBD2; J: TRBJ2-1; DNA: TGTGCCAGCAGTCCCAGACTAGCGGGGGCCGAGAGCTCCTACAATGAGCAGTTCTTC; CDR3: CASSPRLAGAESSYNEQFF
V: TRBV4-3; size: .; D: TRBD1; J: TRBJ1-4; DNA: TGCGCCAGCAGCCCTGGACAGGGGGGAAATGAAAAACTGTTTTTT; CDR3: CASSPGQGGNEKLFF
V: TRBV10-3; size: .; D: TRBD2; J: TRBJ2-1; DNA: TGTGCCATCAGCGAACTAGCGGGGGACAATGAGCAGTTCTTC; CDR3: CAISELAGDNEQFF
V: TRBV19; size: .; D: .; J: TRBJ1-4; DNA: TGTGCCAGTAGTATTGAAGGGGTGGATGAAAAACTGTTTTTT; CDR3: CASSIEGVDEKLFF
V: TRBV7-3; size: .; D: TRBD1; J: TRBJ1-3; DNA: TGTGCCAGCAGCCCGACAGGGCCTGGAAACACCATATATTTT; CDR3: CASSPTGPGNTIYF
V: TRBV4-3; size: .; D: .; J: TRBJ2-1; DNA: TGCGCCAGCAGCCAAGATCCCGCGGGGCCCACTGGGTCCTACAATGAGCAGTTCTTC; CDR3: CASSQDPAGPTGSYNEQFF
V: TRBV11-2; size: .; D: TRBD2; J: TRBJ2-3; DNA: TGTGCCAGCAGCCGCGGGGGTACCACAGATACGCAGTATTTT; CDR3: CASSRGGTTDTQYF
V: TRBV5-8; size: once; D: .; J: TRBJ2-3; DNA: TGTGCCAGCAGCTTGGCGGTGACTTCAACCACAGATACGCAGTATTTT; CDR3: CASSLAVTSTTDTQYF
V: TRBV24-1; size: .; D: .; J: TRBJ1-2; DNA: TGTGCCACCAGTGATTTTCGACAAAGCGGCTACACCTTC; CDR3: CATSDFRQSGYTF
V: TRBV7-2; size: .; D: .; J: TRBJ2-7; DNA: TGTGCCAGCAGTTCCGCCCTACCCCCCTACGAGCAGTACTTC; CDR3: CASSSALPPYEQYF
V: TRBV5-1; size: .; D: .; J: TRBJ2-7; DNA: TGCGCCAGCAGCTTGACAGGGAGAGGTTACGAGCAGTACTTC; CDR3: CASSLTGRGYEQYF
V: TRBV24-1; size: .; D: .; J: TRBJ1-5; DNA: TGTGCCACCAGTACTTCGACACGAAGCAATCAGCCCCAGCATTTT; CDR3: CATSTSTRSNQPQHF
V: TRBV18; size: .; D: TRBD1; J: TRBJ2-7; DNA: TGTGCCAGCTCACGGACAGGGGAATCTCTCGAGCAGTACTTC; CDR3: CASSRTGESLEQYF
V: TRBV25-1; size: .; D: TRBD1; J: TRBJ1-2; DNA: TGTGCCAGCACCTCCCGACAGGGCGGGCATGGCTACACCTTC; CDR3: CASTSRQGGHGYTF
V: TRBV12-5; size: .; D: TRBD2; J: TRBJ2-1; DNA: TGTGCTAGTGGTTTGCGTTTGGGGGGACTAGCGGGGAGGATCGGCAATGAGCAGTTCTTC; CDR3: CASGLRLGGLAGRIGNEQFF
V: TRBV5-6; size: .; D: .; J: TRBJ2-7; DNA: TGTGCCAGCAGCTTGTTCAGGTTTACTGAGACCTACGAGCAGTACTTC; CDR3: CASSLFRFTETYEQYF
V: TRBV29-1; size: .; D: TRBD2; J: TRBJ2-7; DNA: TGCAGCGTTGAACAGGGACTAGCGGGGGGCTTCGAGCAGTACTTC; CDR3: CSVEQGLAGGFEQYF
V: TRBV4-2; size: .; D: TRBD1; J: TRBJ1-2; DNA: TGTGCCAGCAGCCAAGACGCGGGGGGCAGGGGGGACTATGGCTACACCTTC; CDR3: CASSQDAGGRGDYGYTF
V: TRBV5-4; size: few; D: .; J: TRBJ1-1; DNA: TGTGCCAGCAGTGACAGTTGGGGGGGCACTGAAGCTTTCTTT; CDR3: CASSDSWGGTEAFF
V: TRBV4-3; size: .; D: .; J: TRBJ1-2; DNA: TGCGCCAGCAGCCAAGATCGATCCGGCAGGGAAGGATATGGCTACACCTTC; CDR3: CASSQDRSGREGYGYTF
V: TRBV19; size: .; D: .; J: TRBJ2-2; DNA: TGTGCCAGTAGTATAGATAAGGGGGCCGGGGAGCTGTTTTTT; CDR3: CASSIDKGAGELFF
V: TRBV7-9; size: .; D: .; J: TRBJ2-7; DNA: TGTGCCAGCAGCTTAGACTTCGCGGGTGGGCCCGAGCAGTACTTC; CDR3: CASSLDFAGGPEQYF
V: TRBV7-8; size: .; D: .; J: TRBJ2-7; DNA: TGTGCCAGCAGCCGCGCCCCGGGGAGGGAGCAGTACTTC; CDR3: CASSRAPGREQYF
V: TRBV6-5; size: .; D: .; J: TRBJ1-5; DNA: TGTGCCAGCAGTCCCCGGGAGAATCAGCCCCAGCATTTT; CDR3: CASSPRENQPQHF
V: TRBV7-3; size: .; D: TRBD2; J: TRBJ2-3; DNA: TGTGCCAGCAGCAAAAGCGGGGGGAGCACAGATACGCAGTATTTT; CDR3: CASSKSGGSTDTQYF
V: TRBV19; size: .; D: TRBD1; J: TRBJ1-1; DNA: TGTGCCAGTGCCGGGACAGGGAGCGACACTGAAGCTTTCTTT; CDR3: CASAGTGSDTEAFF